This T cell receptor (beta chain) was identified in a study of CXCR3-negative and CXCR3-positive naive CD8 T cells (dated by TCRdb to about 2019). A note on the overall study: In total, roughly 150 million TRB reads were obtained, or roughly 1.5 +/- 0.3 million reads per library. The diversity and physicochemical repertoire analyses included 11 donors pooled from two independent experiments. Naive subsets from about 5 donors and memory cells from 3 donors were included in the TRBV-TRBJ cluster analysis. Beyond this particular receptor, the publication reports: Freshly isolated PBMCs were used for most assays because CXCR3 expression partially decreased after cryopreservation. Similar TRBV-TRBJ usage was shown by naive CXCR3-negative and CXCR3-positive cells from the same donor, whereas distinct patterns were shown by memory cells. Repertoire diversity was comparably high in both naive subsets but much lower in memory CD8+ T cells. Because surface CD5, which is linked to self-reactivity in mice, was comparable between the naive subsets, TCR interaction strength was also inferred from the physicochemical properties of TRB CDR3s.

TCRdb names NextSeq 550 as the instrument used. The Human TCR Profiling Kit (MiLaboratory) was used to prepare UMI-labeled 5' RACE TRB cDNA libraries. The full amount of extracted RNA was used for cDNA synthesis, and the full amount of resulting cDNA was used for PCR amplification. Libraries were prepared in parallel with an identical number of PCR cycles. The study's processing was this. With a requirement of at least two reads per UMI, MIGEC and MiXCR extracted about 52,000 +/- 9,100 unique UMI-labeled TRB cDNA molecules per library. An average of approximately 40,000 +/- 10,000 functional in-frame TRB CDR3 nucleotide clonotypes without stop codons was found per library. Diversity metrics, including normalized Shannon-Wiener and Chao1, were computed in VDJtools after downsampling to 5000 UMI-labeled TRB molecules per sample. Clonotype-size-weighted physicochemical properties of the central five CDR3 residues (interaction energy, strength, volume and Kidera factor 4) were computed in VDJtools. TCRdb reprocessed the public reads and reports one entry per CDR3 protein sequence, without DNA. The V and J calls follow TCRdb's processing rather than the paper's. This sample's table has entries for about 57,000 distinct CDR3 sequences. The ten biggest clones cover around 24% of the sample.

CDR1 SGHTA and CDR2 FQGTGA were looked up in the germline V gene. The CDR3 covers 14 residues, taking in both the cysteine and the phenylalanine. No DNA accompanies this entry. A remark on this clonotype: No antigen is known for it.

Each CD8+ T cell subset was flow-sorted in triplicate, and 300,000 or so cells per subset were placed directly into RLT lysis buffer. Peripheral blood mononuclear cells were isolated from buffy coats by standard density gradient centrifugation. Total RNA was extracted from sorted cells with an RNeasy Mini Kit. This TCR derives from a human donor in good health. Some clones in this sample may be carry-over from other donors' samples. The specimen was memory CD8+ T cells from blood. Per the publication, the cell subset or site label means: conventional CD8+ memory T cells (TMEM), sorted as controls. The chain employs TRBV7-3 and TRBJ2-1; TCRdb's D call of TRBD2 is untestable without DNA. The CDR3 region has the sequence CASSLAGGDNEQFF.